This entry features one T cell receptor beta chain sequence. Sample time point: peripheral blood 6 weeks after treatment start. Assay used: immunoSEQ multiplex PCR; TCRdb lists only in-frame clones, some missing. The sample shows around 110,000 clones, roughly 91% of them seen only once. This CDR3 contains 14 residues. Germline CDR1 reads MNHEY; CDR2 reads SVGAGI. V was clipped by 4 bases and J by 1 base, with 10 bases between them. This sample is part of a study of PD-L1 blockade in urothelial cancer. Background on the study: Atezolizumab at 1,200 mg intravenously every 3 weeks was started by patients in 2014. Analyses were performed on blood at 3 weeks after treatment start (the second dose) and at 6 weeks.

The TCR sequence derives from a man between 60 and 75 years old with urothelial cancer. This rearrangement joins TRBV6-5 to TRBJ1-1; D is perhaps TRBD1 (5 bases). The specimen was PBMCs, collected around atezolizumab (anti-PD-L1) treatment. Here the CDR3 reads CASSFRQRNTEAFF. CDR3 nucleotides: TGTGCCAGCAGTTTTAGACAGCGGAACACTGAAGCTTTCTTT.